In this sample, the clone carrying this T cell receptor (beta chain) turned up many times. The data are from a study of read filtering for tumor transcriptome and immune sequencing. This CDR3 contains 17 residues. The V segment lost 2 bases and the J segment 1 base; nucleotides outside the gene matches: 9. Germline-derived CDR1 and CDR2 are MNHNS and SASEGT. The library was built from roughly 400 ng RNA with molecular barcoded adaptors for alpha/delta and beta/gamma chains. TCRdb re-analysed the reads in MiXCR, keeping a single row per CDR3 protein. The repertoire holds some 41,000 distinct CDR3 sequences, with about 10% as singletons.

This sequence originates from a donor aged 40 or older with multiple myeloma. The chain uses TRBV6-1 and TRBJ2-5; 8 positions agree with TRBD1. Sequencing was performed on a population of CD138-negative cells sorted from bone marrow. The DNA for the CDR3 is TGTGCCAGCAGTGAAAACGGACAGGGTTGGGGCCAAGAGACCCAGTACTTC. It translates to CASSENGQGWGQETQYF.